Following are 2 T cell receptor beta chains from one sample sequenced in a study of T cells in localized non-small cell lung cancer. TCRdb's table, derived via immunoSEQ multiplex PCR, lists solely in-frame clones and lacks some. The sample holds around 25,000 clones; more than 85% are singletons and the top ten take more than 2.5%. Sequencing was performed on peripheral blood, taken before any cancer treatment. The receptors were gathered from a woman between 40 and 69 years old with stage I lung adenocarcinoma.

The chain joins TRBV27 to TRBJ2-7; 10 bases align to TRBD2. J was trimmed by 0 bases and V by 10 bases; bases with no gene match: 15. The CDR3 has 17 residues. The V gene's germline CDR1 is MNHEY and CDR2 SMNVEV (reference sequence). The CDR3 DNA reads TGTGCCACCTTCGGACTAGCGGAGTTAGGGAGCTCCTACGAGCAGTACTTC. It is translated as CATFGLAELGSSYEQYF.

The J gene is TRBJ1-1, the V gene TRBV10-1, with D unresolved. The CDR3 has 14 amino acids. The V gene's germline CDR1 is WNHNN and CDR2 SYGVQD (reference sequence). V lost 0 bases, J lost 2 bases, and 7 bases lay in between. This chain's CDR3 is CASSESPANTEAFF. Here the CDR3 DNA reads TGCGCCAGCAGTGAGTCCCCCGCAAACACTGAAGCTTTCTTT.